The rows below give T cell receptor beta chains drawn from one sample of a study of blood T cell repertoires in COVID-19. Method: immunoSEQ multiplex PCR; TCRdb's copy keeps in-frame clones and lacks some. Of 310,000 or so clones in the sample, approximately 90% were seen once. Sequenced material: peripheral blood. The receptors derive from a man aged 25-45 years with COVID-19, enrolled during active disease. CDR3s include the opening cysteine and the closing phenylalanine or tryptophan. The D gene is left open where the match is weak. Rows give clone size only sometimes, using once, few, many, or a class for an expanded clone.

d_gene: .
j_gene: TRBJ1-5
abundance: .
v_gene: TRBV4-2
CDR3nt: TGTGCCAGCAGCCAAGATCCCCAGGGAGGGAGCAATCAGCCCCAGCATTTT
CDR3aa: CASSQDPQGGSNQPQHF

d_gene: .
j_gene: TRBJ1-1
abundance: once
v_gene: TRBV29-1
CDR3nt: TGCAGCGTTGAACCGGGGGTGGTGAACACTGAAGCTTTCTTT
CDR3aa: CSVEPGVVNTEAFF

d_gene: TRBD1
j_gene: TRBJ1-5
abundance: few
v_gene: TRBV5-1
CDR3nt: TGCGCCAGCAGCCAGGGACAGGGGAGGAATCAGCCCCAGCATTTT
CDR3aa: CASSQGQGRNQPQHF

d_gene: TRBD1
j_gene: TRBJ1-1
abundance: .
v_gene: TRBV7-9
CDR3nt: TGTGCCAGCAGTTGGACAGGGGACACTGAAGCTTTCTTT
CDR3aa: CASSWTGDTEAFF

d_gene: .
j_gene: TRBJ1-2
abundance: .
v_gene: TRBV4-1
CDR3nt: TGCGCCAGCAGCCAAGCCGGGGAAGGCTATGGCTACACCTTC
CDR3aa: CASSQAGEGYGYTF

d_gene: TRBD2
j_gene: TRBJ2-7
abundance: once
v_gene: TRBV7-2
CDR3nt: TGTGCCAGCAGCCCTCTAGCGGGGCCCTACGAGCAGTACTTC
CDR3aa: CASSPLAGPYEQYF

d_gene: .
j_gene: TRBJ2-3
abundance: .
v_gene: TRBV2
CDR3nt: TGTGCCAGCAGGAGGGCGGCAGATACGCAGTATTTT
CDR3aa: CASRRAADTQYF

d_gene: .
j_gene: TRBJ2-7
abundance: once
v_gene: TRBV18
CDR3nt: TGTGCCAGCTCACCCGACAGGGCCTCCGGGGGCGAGCAGTACTTC
CDR3aa: CASSPDRASGGEQYF

d_gene: TRBD1
j_gene: TRBJ2-6
abundance: .
v_gene: TRBV19
CDR3nt: TGTGCCAGTCGTCCGGGACAGGGGAGATTCTCTGGGGCCAACGTCCTGACTTTC
CDR3aa: CASRPGQGRFSGANVLTF

d_gene: TRBD2
j_gene: TRBJ2-1
abundance: .
v_gene: TRBV19
CDR3nt: TGTGCCAGTAGTATTCGGGGGGAGGGCAACAATGAGCAGTTCTTC
CDR3aa: CASSIRGEGNNEQFF

d_gene: .
j_gene: TRBJ1-4
abundance: .
v_gene: TRBV4-3
CDR3nt: TGCGCCAGCAGCCCAAGAATTCTGACAGGAACTAATGAAAAACTGTTTTTT
CDR3aa: CASSPRILTGTNEKLFF

d_gene: TRBD1
j_gene: TRBJ1-2
abundance: once
v_gene: TRBV19
CDR3nt: TGTGCCAGTTCCAGGGGGCGAGGCTATGGCTACACCTTC
CDR3aa: CASSRGRGYGYTF

d_gene: .
j_gene: TRBJ2-1
abundance: .
v_gene: TRBV7-9
CDR3nt: TGTGCCAGCAGCCCCAGGCTAGGACTCAATGAGCAGTTCTTC
CDR3aa: CASSPRLGLNEQFF

d_gene: TRBD1
j_gene: TRBJ2-5
abundance: .
v_gene: TRBV12-5
CDR3nt: TGTGCTAGTGGTTCCCGAAACAGGGGACAAGAGACCCAGTACTTC
CDR3aa: CASGSRNRGQETQYF

d_gene: .
j_gene: TRBJ2-4
abundance: .
v_gene: TRBV4-3
CDR3nt: TGCGCCAGCAGCCGCGCTTACCTATTAGCCAAAAACATTCAGTACTTC
CDR3aa: CASSRAYLLAKNIQYF

d_gene: TRBD1
j_gene: TRBJ1-3
abundance: .
v_gene: TRBV7-9
CDR3nt: TGTGCCAGCAGCCCCGAAAAAGGGGGCAGGACTGGAAACACCATATATTTT
CDR3aa: CASSPEKGGRTGNTIYF

d_gene: TRBD1
j_gene: TRBJ2-3
abundance: .
v_gene: TRBV5-6
CDR3nt: TGTGCCAGCAGCCCAGGGGGCTACAACACAGATACGCAGTATTTT
CDR3aa: CASSPGGYNTDTQYF

d_gene: .
j_gene: TRBJ2-3
abundance: .
v_gene: TRBV29-1
CDR3nt: TGCAGCGTTGATTACAGGGCTGGGGCAGATACGCAGTATTTT
CDR3aa: CSVDYRAGADTQYF

d_gene: TRBD1
j_gene: TRBJ1-3
abundance: .
v_gene: TRBV27
CDR3nt: TGTGCCAGCAGTCGGGACAGGACTGGAAACACCATATATTTT
CDR3aa: CASSRDRTGNTIYF

d_gene: TRBD1
j_gene: TRBJ1-2
abundance: once
v_gene: TRBV24-1
CDR3nt: TGTGCCACCAGTGAGGCTACAGGGGGATCTAACTATGGCTACACCTTC
CDR3aa: CATSEATGGSNYGYTF

d_gene: .
j_gene: TRBJ2-7
abundance: .
v_gene: TRBV30
CDR3nt: TGTGCCTGGGCTACAGCCTTCACCTACGAGCAGTACTTC
CDR3aa: CAWATAFTYEQYF

d_gene: .
j_gene: TRBJ2-1
abundance: .
v_gene: TRBV18
CDR3nt: TGTGCCAGCTCACTGCAGACACGGCACAATGAGCAGTTCTTC
CDR3aa: CASSLQTRHNEQFF

d_gene: .
j_gene: TRBJ2-3
abundance: once
v_gene: TRBV11-2
CDR3nt: TGTGCCAGCAGCTTAGAGCTAGCTTTGAGCACAGATACGCAGTATTTT
CDR3aa: CASSLELALSTDTQYF

d_gene: .
j_gene: TRBJ1-5
abundance: once
v_gene: TRBV28
CDR3nt: TGTGCCAGCAGTTTTGGGCTAATAAGACCTAATCAGCCCCAGCATTTT
CDR3aa: CASSFGLIRPNQPQHF

d_gene: TRBD2
j_gene: TRBJ2-3
abundance: .
v_gene: TRBV7-9
CDR3nt: TGTGCCAGCAGCGAGCCCCTAGCGGGAGCGACAGATACGCAGTATTTT
CDR3aa: CASSEPLAGATDTQYF

d_gene: .
j_gene: TRBJ2-7
abundance: .
v_gene: TRBV5-6
CDR3nt: TGTGCCAGCAGCTTGTCCTGGCTGAACGGCGGGGCCTCCTACGAGCAGTACTTC
CDR3aa: CASSLSWLNGGASYEQYF

d_gene: TRBD1
j_gene: TRBJ1-5
abundance: .
v_gene: TRBV28
CDR3nt: TGTGCCAGCAGCTCCCCTAACAGGGGTAATCAGCCCCAGCATTTT
CDR3aa: CASSSPNRGNQPQHF

d_gene: TRBD2
j_gene: TRBJ2-5
abundance: .
v_gene: TRBV6-5
CDR3nt: TGTGCCAGCAGACGGACTAGCGGATTAAAGGAGACCCAGTACTTC
CDR3aa: CASRRTSGLKETQYF